One sample yielded the 8 T cell receptor beta chains listed below, sequenced in a study of T cells in Graves' hyperthyroidism and ophthalmopathy. Researchers amplified the TCR beta CDR3 regions from RNA transcripts. RT-PCR in the first round (using the HTBI primer set) targeted the TCR CDR3. TCRdb redid the calling of the multiplex PCR reads with MiXCR, one entry per CDR3 protein. The table includes about 380,000 distinct CDR3 sequences, roughly 13% detected once. The specimen was blood. These receptors came from a woman aged 55-70 years with Graves' hyperthyroidism.

Note on this clonotype: The germline gene is not matched at one end of the junction; a read error may be the cause. The V and J genes are TRBV5-1 and TRBJ2-7; a possible D gene is TRBD1 (6 bases). The CDR3 runs 14 residues. Germline assignment: CDR1 SGHRS and CDR2 YFSETQ. The CDR3 reads CASRRRDISYKQYF. CDR3 nucleotide sequence: TGCGCCAGCAGAAGACGGGACATCTCCTACAAGCAGTACTTC. The variable domain in full, with the rest retrieved from reference TRBV5-1 and TRBJ2-7, is KAGVTQTPRYLIKTRGQQVTLSCSPISGHRSVSWYQQTPGQGLQFLFEYFSETQRNKGNFPGRFSGRQFSNSRSEMNVSTLELGDSALYLCASRRRDISYKQYFGPGTRLTVT.

This clonotype was seen only a few times. The V and J genes are TRBV18 and TRBJ1-5; 12 bases align to TRBD1. Germline CDR1 is KGHSH and CDR2 is LQKENI. The CDR3 extends over 16 amino acids. Trimming at V came to 6 bases and at J to 6 bases, leaving 9 bases not matched to a gene. DNA of the CDR3: TGTGCCAGCTCGCTAGGGACAGGGGGCTACGTTCAGCCCCAGCATTTT. It encodes CASSLGTGGYVQPQHF.

At least ten counts were recorded for this clonotype. The J gene is TRBJ2-3, the V gene TRBV24-1; 7 bases map to TRBD2. CDR1 and CDR2 from the germline V gene are KGHDR and SFDVKD. CDR3 size: 14 residues. J was trimmed by 2 bases and V by 4 bases; bases with no gene match: 2. The DNA of the CDR3 is TGTGCCACCAGTGAAGCGGGGAACACAGATACGCAGTATTTT. This gives the protein CATSEAGNTDTQYF.

J is TRBJ2-5 and V is TRBV27, with D tentatively TRBD2 (6 bases). Trimming shortened V by 6 bases and J by 5 bases, and 19 bases separated the two germline ends. Germline loops: CDR1 MNHEY, CDR2 SMNVEV (reference sequence). The CDR3 totals 15 residues. In DNA form, the CDR3 reads TGTGCCAGCAGCCGCGGGGACTCCGGGGTGGAGACCCAGTACTTC. Its translation is CASSRGDSGVETQYF.

This clonotype occurred many times. This sequence joins TRBV28 and TRBJ1-2, with D possibly being TRBD1 (5 bases). This CDR3 has 15 amino acids. In germline, CDR1 is MDHEN, CDR2 SYDVKM. V was clipped by 6 bases and J by 3 bases, with 17 bases between them. Written as DNA, the CDR3 is TGTGCCAGCAGCCACCGGTGGGGCGCCCACTATGGCTACACCTTC. Translating gives CASSHRWGAHYGYTF.

This clonotype was found a few times. With a much larger clone just one base away, this may be a read error. The chain couples TRBV27 to TRBJ1-1; D ambiguous. Germline assignment: CDR1 MNHEY and CDR2 SMNVEV (reference sequence). The V gene lost 4 bases and the J gene lost 5 bases, with 17 bases spanning the gap. The CDR3 runs to 15 residues. The CDR3 here is CASSSLQSTRTEAFF. DNA for the CDR3: TGTGCCAGCAGTTCCCTACAGTCGACGAGGACTGAAGCTTTCTTT.

The rearrangement uses TRBV19 and TRBJ2-7; 7 bases are a match to TRBD2. The junction had 6 bases not matched to a gene; V was cut back by 6 bases and J by 1 base. The germline CDR1 and CDR2 sequences are LNHDA and SQIVND (reference sequence). The CDR3 loop spans 14 amino acids. CDR3 loop: CASSVVGGSYEQYF. In nucleotides, the CDR3 is TGTGCCAGTAGCGTAGTGGGGGGGTCCTACGAGCAGTACTTC.

The chain is built from TRBV27 and TRBJ1-1, with 7 nucleotides matching TRBD1. Trimming at V came to 5 bases and at J to 2 bases, leaving 5 bases not matched to a gene. This CDR3 is built from 14 residues. Germline CDR1 and CDR2: MNHEY and SMNVEV (reference sequence). The CDR3 loop reads CASSPDRANTEAFF. CDR3 coding DNA: TGTGCCAGCAGTCCTGACAGGGCCAACACTGAAGCTTTCTTT.